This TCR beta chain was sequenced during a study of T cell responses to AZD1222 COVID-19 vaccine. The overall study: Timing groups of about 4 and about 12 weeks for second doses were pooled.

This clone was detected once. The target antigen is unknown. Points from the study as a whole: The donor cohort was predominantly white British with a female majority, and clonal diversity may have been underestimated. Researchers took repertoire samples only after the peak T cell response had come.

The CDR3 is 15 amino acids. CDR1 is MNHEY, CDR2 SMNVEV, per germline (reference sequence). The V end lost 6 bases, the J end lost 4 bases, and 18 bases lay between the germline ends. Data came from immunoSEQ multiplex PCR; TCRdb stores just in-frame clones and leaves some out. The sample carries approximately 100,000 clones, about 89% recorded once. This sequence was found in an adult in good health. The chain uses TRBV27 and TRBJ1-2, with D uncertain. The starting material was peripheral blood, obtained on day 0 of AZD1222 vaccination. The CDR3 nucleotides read TGTGCCAGCAGCTTCATCGGACGGAGTTCCTATGGCTACACCTTC. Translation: CASSFIGRSSYGYTF.